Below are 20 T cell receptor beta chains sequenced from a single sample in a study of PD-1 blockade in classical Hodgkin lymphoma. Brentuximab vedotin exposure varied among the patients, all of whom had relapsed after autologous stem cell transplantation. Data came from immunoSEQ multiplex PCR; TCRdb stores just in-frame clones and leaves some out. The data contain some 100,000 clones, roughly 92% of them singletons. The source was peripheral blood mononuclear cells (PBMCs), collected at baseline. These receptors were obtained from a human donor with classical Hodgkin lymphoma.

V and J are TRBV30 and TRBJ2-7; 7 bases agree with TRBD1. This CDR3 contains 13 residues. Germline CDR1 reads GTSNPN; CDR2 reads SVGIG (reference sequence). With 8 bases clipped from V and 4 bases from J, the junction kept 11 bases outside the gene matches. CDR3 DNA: TGTGCCGGCAGAGGGACAGACAGATACGAGCAGTACTTC. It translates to CAGRGTDRYEQYF.

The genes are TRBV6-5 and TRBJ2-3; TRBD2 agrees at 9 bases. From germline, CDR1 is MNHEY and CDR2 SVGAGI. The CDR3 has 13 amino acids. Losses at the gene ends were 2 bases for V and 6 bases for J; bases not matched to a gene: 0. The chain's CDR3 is CASSYAGGDTQYF. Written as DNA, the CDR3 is TGTGCCAGCAGTTACGCGGGAGGGGATACGCAGTATTTT.

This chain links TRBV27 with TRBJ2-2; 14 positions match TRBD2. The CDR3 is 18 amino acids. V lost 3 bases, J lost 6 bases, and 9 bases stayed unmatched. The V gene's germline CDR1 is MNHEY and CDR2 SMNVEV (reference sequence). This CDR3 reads CASSLDGLAGGLAGELFF. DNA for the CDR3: TGTGCCAGCAGTTTGGACGGACTAGCGGGAGGTCTAGCCGGGGAGCTGTTTTTT.

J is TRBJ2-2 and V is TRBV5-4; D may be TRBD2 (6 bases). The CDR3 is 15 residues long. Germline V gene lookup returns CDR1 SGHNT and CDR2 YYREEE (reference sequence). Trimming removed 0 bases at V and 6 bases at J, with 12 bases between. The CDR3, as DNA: TGTGCCAGCAGCTTGGCTGGGCGGGGAGCCGGGGAGCTGTTTTTT. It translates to CASSLAGRGAGELFF.

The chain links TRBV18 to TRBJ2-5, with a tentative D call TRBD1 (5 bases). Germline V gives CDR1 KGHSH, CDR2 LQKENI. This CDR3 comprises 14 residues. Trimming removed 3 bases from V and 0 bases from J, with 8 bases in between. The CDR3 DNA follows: TGTGCCAGCTCACCGACAGCCAACCAAGAGACCCAGTACTTC. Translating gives CASSPTANQETQYF.

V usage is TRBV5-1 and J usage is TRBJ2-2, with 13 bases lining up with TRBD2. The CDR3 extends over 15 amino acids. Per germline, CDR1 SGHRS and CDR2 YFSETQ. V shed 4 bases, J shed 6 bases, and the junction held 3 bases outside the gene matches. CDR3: CASSRTSGSAGELFF. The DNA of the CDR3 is TGCGCCAGCAGCCGGACTAGCGGGAGCGCCGGGGAGCTGTTTTTT.

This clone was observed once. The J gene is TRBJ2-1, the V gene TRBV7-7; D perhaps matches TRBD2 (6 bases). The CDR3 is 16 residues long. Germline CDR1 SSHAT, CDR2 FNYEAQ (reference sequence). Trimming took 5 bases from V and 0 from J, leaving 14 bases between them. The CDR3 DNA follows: TGTGCCAGCAGCCGTGCTGCGGGATCCTCCTACAATGAGCAGTTCTTC. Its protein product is CASSRAAGSSYNEQFF.

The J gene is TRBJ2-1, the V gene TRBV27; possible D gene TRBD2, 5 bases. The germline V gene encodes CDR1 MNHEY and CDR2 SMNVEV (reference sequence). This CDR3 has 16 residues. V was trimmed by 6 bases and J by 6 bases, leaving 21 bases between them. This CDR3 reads CASSPQLVAHSNEQFF. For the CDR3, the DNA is TGTGCCAGCAGCCCCCAACTAGTTGCCCATTCCAATGAGCAGTTCTTC.

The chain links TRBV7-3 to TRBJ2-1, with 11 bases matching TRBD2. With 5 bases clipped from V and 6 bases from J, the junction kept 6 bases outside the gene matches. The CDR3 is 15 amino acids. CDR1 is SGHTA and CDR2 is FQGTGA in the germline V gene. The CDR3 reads CASSDSGRGSNEQFF. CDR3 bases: TGTGCCAGCAGCGATAGCGGGAGGGGTAGCAATGAGCAGTTCTTC.

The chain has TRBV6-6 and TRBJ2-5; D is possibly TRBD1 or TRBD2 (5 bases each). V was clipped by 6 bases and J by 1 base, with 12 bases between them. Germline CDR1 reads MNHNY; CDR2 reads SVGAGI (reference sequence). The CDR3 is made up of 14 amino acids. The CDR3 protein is CASRAGTLQETQYF. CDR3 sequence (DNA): TGTGCCAGCAGAGCCGGGACGCTCCAAGAGACCCAGTACTTC.

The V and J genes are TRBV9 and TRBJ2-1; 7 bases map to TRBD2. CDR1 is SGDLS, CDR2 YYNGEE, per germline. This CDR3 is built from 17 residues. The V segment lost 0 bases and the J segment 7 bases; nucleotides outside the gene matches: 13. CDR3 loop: CASSVDPPFAGVNEQFF. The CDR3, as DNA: TGTGCCAGCAGCGTAGACCCCCCGTTCGCGGGAGTGAATGAGCAGTTCTTC.

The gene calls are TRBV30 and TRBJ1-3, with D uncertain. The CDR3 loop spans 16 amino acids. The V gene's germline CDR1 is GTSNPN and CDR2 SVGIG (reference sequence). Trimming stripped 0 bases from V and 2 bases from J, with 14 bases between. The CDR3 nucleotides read TGTGCCTGGAGTGTACGGAGGACCTTGCCTGGAAACACCATATATTTT. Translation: CAWSVRRTLPGNTIYF.

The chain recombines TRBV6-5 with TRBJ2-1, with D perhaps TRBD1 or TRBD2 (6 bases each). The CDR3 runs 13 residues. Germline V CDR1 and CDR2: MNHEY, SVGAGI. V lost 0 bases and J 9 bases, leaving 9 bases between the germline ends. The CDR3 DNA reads TGTGCCAGCAGTTACTCAGAGGGGGGTGAGCAGTTCTTC. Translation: CASSYSEGGEQFF.

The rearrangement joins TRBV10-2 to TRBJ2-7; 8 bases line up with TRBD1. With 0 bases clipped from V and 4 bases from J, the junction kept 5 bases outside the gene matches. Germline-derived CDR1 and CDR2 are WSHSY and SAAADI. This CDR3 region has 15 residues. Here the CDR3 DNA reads TGCGCCAGCAGTGAGTCGTCAGGGGGCCGGTACGAGCAGTACTTC. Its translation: CASSESSGGRYEQYF.

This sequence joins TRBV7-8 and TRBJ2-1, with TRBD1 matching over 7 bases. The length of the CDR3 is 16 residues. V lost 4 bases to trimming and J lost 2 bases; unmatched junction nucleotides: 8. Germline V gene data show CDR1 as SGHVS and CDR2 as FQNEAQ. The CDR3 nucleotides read TGTGCCAGCAGCTACTTTTTTGGGACAGCCTACAATGAGCAGTTCTTC. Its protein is CASSYFFGTAYNEQFF.

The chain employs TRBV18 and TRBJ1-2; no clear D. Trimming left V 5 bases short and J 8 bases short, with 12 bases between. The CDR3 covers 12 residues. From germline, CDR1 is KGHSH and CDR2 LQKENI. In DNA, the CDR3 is TGTGCCAGCTCAACATCGTCCCGGGGCTACACCTTC. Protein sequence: CASSTSSRGYTF.

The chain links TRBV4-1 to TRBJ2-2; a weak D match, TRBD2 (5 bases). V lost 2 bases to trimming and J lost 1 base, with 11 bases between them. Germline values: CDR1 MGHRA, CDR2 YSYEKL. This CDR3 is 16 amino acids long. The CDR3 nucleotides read TGCGCCAGCAGCCAACCCTCGAGCGGGAACACCGGGGAGCTGTTTTTT. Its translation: CASSQPSSGNTGELFF.

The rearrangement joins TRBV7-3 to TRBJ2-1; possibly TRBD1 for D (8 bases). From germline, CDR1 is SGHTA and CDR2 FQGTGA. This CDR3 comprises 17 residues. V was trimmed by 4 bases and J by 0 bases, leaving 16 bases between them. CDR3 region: CASSSRGGTGSYNEQFF. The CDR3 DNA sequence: TGTGCCAGCAGCTCCCGGGGAGGGACAGGCTCCTACAATGAGCAGTTCTTC.

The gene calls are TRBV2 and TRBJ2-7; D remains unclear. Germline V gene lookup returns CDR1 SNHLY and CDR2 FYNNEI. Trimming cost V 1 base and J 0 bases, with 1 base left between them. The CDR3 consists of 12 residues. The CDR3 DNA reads TGTGCCAGCAGTGAAGTCTCCTACGAGCAGTACTTC. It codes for CASSEVSYEQYF.

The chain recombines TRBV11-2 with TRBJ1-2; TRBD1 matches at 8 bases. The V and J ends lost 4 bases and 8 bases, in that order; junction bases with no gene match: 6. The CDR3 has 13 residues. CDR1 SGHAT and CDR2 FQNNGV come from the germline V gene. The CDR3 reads CASSSGQGGGYTF. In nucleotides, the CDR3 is TGTGCCAGCAGCTCCGGACAGGGCGGGGGCTACACCTTC.